The source of this TCR beta chain is a study of response to subunit inactivated influenza vaccine. Findings and limits, study-wide: T cells newly recruited by each seasonal influenza vaccination are few, the authors suggested.

Worth noting for this clonotype: Its specificity is unknown.

TCRdb called the RT-PCR reads again in MiXCR, with one record for every CDR3 protein. The data show 300,000 to 350,000 distinct CDR3 sequences, approximately 23% seen once. Germline V CDR1 and CDR2: SGHTA, FQGNSA. V lost 1 base and J lost 8, with 11 bases in between. The CDR3 has 14 residues. The sample consisted of PBMCs from blood, taken roughly 20 months after vaccination. The TCR comes from a man between 45 and 75 years old who received an inactivated influenza vaccine. V gene TRBV7-2 combines with J gene TRBJ1-4, with D unclear. In DNA form, the CDR3 reads TGTGCCAGCAGCTTAGGGCCAGGTTCCGAAAAACTGTTTTTT. Protein sequence: CASSLGPGSEKLFF.